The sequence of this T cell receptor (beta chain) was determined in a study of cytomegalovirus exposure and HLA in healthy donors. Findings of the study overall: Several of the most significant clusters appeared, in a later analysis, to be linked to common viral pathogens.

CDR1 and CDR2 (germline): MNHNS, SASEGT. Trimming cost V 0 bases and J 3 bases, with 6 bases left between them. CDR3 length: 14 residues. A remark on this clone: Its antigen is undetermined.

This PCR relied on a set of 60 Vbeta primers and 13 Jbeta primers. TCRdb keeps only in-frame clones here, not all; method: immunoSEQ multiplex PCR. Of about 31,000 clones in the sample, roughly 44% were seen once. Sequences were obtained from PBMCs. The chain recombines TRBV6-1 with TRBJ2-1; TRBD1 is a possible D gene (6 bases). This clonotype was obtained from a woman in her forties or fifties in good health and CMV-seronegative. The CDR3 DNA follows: TGTGCCAGCAGTGAAGCCAGGGGCTACAATGAGCAGTTCTTC. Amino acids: CASSEARGYNEQFF.